The 28 T cell receptor beta chains given below trace back to one sample, sequenced in a study of T cells in Graves' hyperthyroidism and ophthalmopathy. TCR beta CDR3 region amplification was performed from RNA transcripts. With the HTBI primer set, the TCR CDR3 went through a first round of RT-PCR. Using its own MiXCR run on the multiplex PCR reads, TCRdb lists one record per CDR3 protein. This sample has more than 300,000 distinct CDR3 sequences; approximately 17% occur once, and the top ten carry approximately 35%. The sequencing sample was made of blood. The source is a woman younger than 45 with Graves' hyperthyroidism that later progressed to Graves' ophthalmopathy.

The V call is TRBV25-1, the J call TRBJ1-4; a weak D match, TRBD1 (5 bases). Trimming took off 2 bases at V and 3 bases at J, with 7 bases between the two ends. CDR1 and CDR2 (germline): MGHDK, SYGVNS. The CDR3 loop spans 14 amino acids. CDR3 loop: CASSELGANEKLFF. The DNA for the CDR3 is TGTGCCAGCAGTGAACTAGGGGCTAATGAAAAACTGTTTTTT. The variable domain in full, completed from reference TRBV25-1 and TRBJ1-4, reads EADIYQTPRYLVIGTGKKITLECSQTMGHDKMYWYQQDPGMELHLIHYSYGVNSTEKGDLSSESTVSRIRTEHFPLTLESARPSHTSQYLCASSELGANEKLFFGSGTQLSVL.

At least ten counts were recorded for this clonotype. This sequence joins TRBV2 and TRBJ1-1, with 7 nucleotides matching TRBD1. The germline gives CDR1 SNHLY, CDR2 FYNNEI. The CDR3 is 14 amino acids. Trimming at V came to 7 bases and at J to 2 bases, leaving 7 bases not matched to a gene. The CDR3 is CASKRQGVNTEAFF. The DNA for the CDR3 is TGTGCCAGCAAAAGACAGGGCGTAAACACTGAAGCTTTCTTT.

This clonotype was detected many times. The chain uses TRBV3-1 and TRBJ2-5; TRBD2 aligns across 7 bases. V lost 1 base and J lost 9; bases outside the gene matches: 11. This CDR3 is built from 15 residues. CDR1 is LGHDT and CDR2 is YNNKEL in the germline V gene (reference sequence). In nucleotides, the CDR3 is TGTGCCAGCAGCCAAGTAAGCGGGGCCCGATCGGCCCAGTACTTC. Translating gives CASSQVSGARSAQYF.

CDR3: CASSLVAGGGTGELFF. The CDR3 DNA is TGTGCCAGCAGCTTAGTAGCGGGAGGAGGTACCGGGGAGCTGTTTTTT. The chain combines TRBV7-9 with TRBJ2-2; 10 bases are shared with TRBD2. The CDR3 has 16 residues. J gave up 5 bases and V 1 base, and 4 bases lay outside the gene matches. Germline CDR1 reads SEHNR; CDR2 reads FQNEAQ (reference sequence).

This clonotype was recorded at least ten times. The rearrangement uses TRBV19 and TRBJ1-1; D unresolved. V was clipped by 5 bases and J by 1 base, with 11 bases between them. The CDR3 runs 14 residues. Germline CDR1 is LNHDA and CDR2 is SQIVND (reference sequence). The CDR3 DNA reads TGTGCCAGTAGTGTTGGGTTTGGGAACACTGAAGCTTTCTTT. Its protein is CASSVGFGNTEAFF.

This clonotype was picked up many times. In nucleotides, the CDR3 is TGTGCCAGCAGTTTAGAGACTAGCGGACTCCCCTTTTTAGGCAATGAGCAGTTCTTC. Its translation is CASSLETSGLPFLGNEQFF. The rearrangement links TRBV12-3 or TRBV12-4 to TRBJ2-1; 9 positions agree with TRBD2. The J segment lost 6 bases and the V segment lost 1 base, leaving 16 bases of the junction unmatched. CDR3 length: 19 residues.

The chain has TRBV3-1 and TRBJ2-2; 8 nucleotides line up with TRBD1. There are 15 residues in the CDR3. Germline CDR1 reads LGHDT; CDR2 reads YNNKEL (reference sequence). V was pared by 4 bases and J by 4 bases, with 5 bases of the junction left unmatched. CDR3 protein: CASSPFGQGTGELFF. The CDR3 bases are TGTGCCAGCAGCCCTTTTGGACAGGGCACCGGGGAGCTGTTTTTT.

This clonotype has only a few counts. The CDR3 sequence is CAWSYRAGNTIYF. The CDR3 region has the DNA TGTGCCTGGAGTTACAGGGCTGGAAACACCATATATTTT. V is TRBV30 and J is TRBJ1-3, with a possible D match to TRBD1 (6 bases). With 2 bases removed from V and 2 bases from J, the gap between germline ends came to 7 bases. This CDR3 region has 13 residues. Germline CDR1 and CDR2: GTSNPN and SVGIG (reference sequence).

The V gene is TRBV11-2, the J gene TRBJ1-4; 12 nucleotides align to TRBD1. The germline gives CDR1 SGHAT, CDR2 FQNNGV. V dropped 5 bases and J dropped 8; count of bases not matched to a gene: 15. CDR3 length: 18 residues. The CDR3 DNA sequence: TGTGCCAGCAGCCCCCCCCGAACCGGGACAGGGGGCAGAGAAAAACTGTTTTTT. It encodes CASSPPRTGTGGREKLFF.

In its sample, this clonotype was seen a few times. A read error may be the cause here, since a much bigger clone is one base away. The genes are TRBV11-2 and TRBJ1-2, with D hard to call. This CDR3 has 15 amino acids. V was shortened by 0 bases and J by 0 bases, with 8 bases between the two germline ends. Germline V CDR1 and CDR2: SGHAT, FQNNGV. This chain's CDR3 is CASSLDRPTNYGYTF. CDR3 sequence (DNA): TGTGCCAGCAGCTTAGACCGACCGACTAACTATGGCTACACCTTC. Complete variable domain (other parts from reference TRBV11-2 and TRBJ1-2): EAGVAQSPRYKIIEKRQSVAFWCNPISGHATLYWYQQILGQGPKLLIQFQNNGVVDDSQLPKDRFSAERLKGVDSTLKIQPAKLEDSAVYLCASSLDRPTNYGYTFGSGTRLTVV.

This chain connects TRBV19 to TRBJ1-6; possibly TRBD1 for D (6 bases). From germline, CDR1 is LNHDA and CDR2 SQIVND (reference sequence). Trimming cost V 4 bases and J 8 bases, with 9 bases left between them. The CDR3 runs 13 residues. The CDR3 sequence is CASSTKGDSPLHF. In DNA form, the CDR3 reads TGTGCCAGTAGTACTAAGGGGGATTCACCCCTCCACTTT.

Note on this clonotype: Possible read error: a much larger clone is one base away. V gene TRBV28 combines with J gene TRBJ2-2, with unresolved D. Germline CDR1 and CDR2: MDHEN and SYDVKM. Trimming removed 4 bases at V and 6 bases at J, with 12 bases between. This CDR3 is built from 14 residues. CDR3 loop: CASSSNTVAGELFF. CDR3 nucleotide sequence: TGTGCCAGCAGTTCGAACACGGTTGCCGGGGAGCTGTTTTTT.

This clonotype has just one count. V is TRBV5-5 and J is TRBJ1-5; no reliable D call. The CDR3 length is 14 residues. Germline CDR1 and CDR2: SGHKS and YYEKEE (reference sequence). The ends were cut back, 5 bases at V and 0 bases at J, with 9 bases in the middle. This chain's CDR3 is CASSWRGSNQPQHF. The CDR3 DNA sequence: TGTGCCAGCAGTTGGCGAGGTAGCAATCAGCCCCAGCATTTT.

The CDR3 DNA reads TGCAGCGTCCATGGACCGGAGACTGCAACTAATGAAAAACTGTTTTTT. This encodes CSVHGPETATNEKLFF. The rearrangement joins TRBV29-1 to TRBJ1-4; D gene ambiguous. The V gene lost 6 bases and the J gene lost 0 bases, with 17 bases spanning the gap. CDR1 and CDR2 (germline): SQVTM, ANQGSEA. The CDR3 runs to 16 residues. The full variable domain, rest sourced from reference TRBV29-1 and TRBJ1-4, is SAVISQKPSRDICQRGTSLTIQCQVDSQVTMMFWYRQQPGQSLTLIATANQGSEATYESGFVIDKFPISRPNLTFSTLTVSNMSPEDSSIYLCSVHGPETATNEKLFFGSGTQLSVL.

This clonotype was counted ten times or more. The rearrangement joins TRBV6-1 to TRBJ2-7; 12 nucleotides align to TRBD2. This CDR3 contains 16 residues. J lost 2 bases, V lost 6 bases, and 8 bases had no gene match. Per the germline V gene, CDR1 is MNHNS and CDR2 is SASEGT. As DNA, the CDR3 is TGTGCCAGCAGGACTAGCGGGAGTTATAACCCCTACGAGCAGTACTTC. It yields the protein CASRTSGSYNPYEQYF.

V is TRBV6-2 or TRBV6-3 and J is TRBJ1-6; D ambiguous. Between the trimmed V and J ends, which lost 6 bases and 10 bases, there was a span of 16 bases. The CDR3 is 14 residues long. CDR1 is MNHEY and CDR2 is SVGEGT in the germline V gene. The CDR3 sequence is CASSLRPMSSPLHF. The CDR3 nucleotides read TGTGCCAGCAGCCTCCGACCAATGTCGTCACCCCTCCACTTT.

This clonotype was seen ten or more times. The chain carries TRBV2 and TRBJ2-7; tentatively, D is TRBD1 or TRBD2 (7 bases each). The V and J ends lost 8 bases and 2 bases respectively, with 25 bases between them. CDR1 and CDR2 (germline): SNHLY, FYNNEI. The CDR3 totals 17 residues. The CDR3 DNA reads TGTGCCAGCGTTCACGGGGGGACAGAACGCTCTACCTACGAGCAGTACTTC. Translated, it gives CASVHGGTERSTYEQYF.

This clonotype was observed at least ten times. The chain recombines TRBV7-9 with TRBJ2-5, with 12 nucleotides matching TRBD2. J lost 4 bases, V lost 0 bases, and 6 bases had no gene match. This CDR3 has 17 amino acids. Germline CDR1 reads SEHNR; CDR2 reads FQNEAQ (reference sequence). The CDR3 spells CASSLALLTSGGETQYF. The CDR3 DNA is TGTGCCAGCAGCTTAGCATTGTTGACTAGCGGGGGAGAGACCCAGTACTTC.

Ten or more counts support this clonotype. The chain is built from TRBV7-8 and TRBJ2-3; 12 nucleotides align to TRBD2. The CDR3 is made up of 15 amino acids. V gave up 5 bases and J gave up 6 bases; unmatched junction bases: 6. The germline CDR1 and CDR2 sequences are SGHVS and FQNEAQ. This CDR3 is CASSGLAGLLDTQYF. The CDR3 DNA is TGTGCCAGCAGCGGACTAGCGGGATTGTTGGATACGCAGTATTTT.

This clonotype turned up a few times. This sequence joins TRBV6-1 and TRBJ2-2, with D unclear. The V end lost 6 bases, the J end lost 6 bases, and 17 bases lay between the germline ends. Germline values: CDR1 MNHNS, CDR2 SASEGT. The CDR3 is made up of 15 amino acids. This chain's CDR3 is CASSLTTLGSGELFF. The CDR3, as DNA: TGTGCCAGCAGCCTGACGACATTGGGGTCCGGGGAGCTGTTTTTT.

As for this clonotype: Possible read error: a much larger clone is one base away. The gene calls are TRBV6-5 and TRBJ1-5; 7 bases match TRBD1. The J segment lost 4 bases and the V segment lost 4 bases, leaving 1 base of the junction unmatched. CDR1 is MNHEY, CDR2 SVGAGI, per germline. The CDR3 contains 13 residues. Here the CDR3 DNA reads TGTGCCAGCAGTTGGGGACAGAATCAGCCCCAGCATTTT. This translates into CASSWGQNQPQHF.

This clonotype was counted at least ten times. CDR3 bases: TGTGCCAGCAGCGCTCCAGCGGCGAACACCGGGGAGCTGTTTTTT. Protein: CASSAPAANTGELFF. The V call is TRBV9, the J call TRBJ2-2; D may be TRBD2 (5 bases). Trimming shortened V by 3 bases and J by 0 bases, and 9 bases separated the two germline ends. Germline V gene sequence: CDR1 SGDLS, CDR2 YYNGEE. The CDR3 has 15 residues.

This clonotype has just a few counts. The germline gene is not matched at one end of the junction; a read error may be the cause. The CDR3 nucleotides read TGTGCCAGCAGTACCGGGACAGGGATGGGTTACAATGAGCAGTCCTTC. It translates to CASSTGTGMGYNEQSF. The chain has TRBV6-2 or TRBV6-3 and TRBJ2-1; 9 bases line up with TRBD1. CDR1 is MNHEY, CDR2 SVGEGT, per germline. This CDR3 contains 16 residues.

This clonotype was observed a handful of times. CDR3 sequence reads: CASSSRGGRGSSPLHF. The CDR3 DNA sequence: TGTGCCAGCAGCTCTCGAGGGGGACGGGGTAGTTCACCCCTCCACTTT. The V call is TRBV7-9, the J call TRBJ1-6; TRBD1 might be the D (6 bases). The CDR3 consists of 16 residues. The germline CDR1 and CDR2 sequences are SEHNR and FQNEAQ (reference sequence). Trimming shortened V by 4 bases and J by 9 bases, and 19 bases separated the two germline ends.

This clonotype was seen ten or more times. This sequence joins TRBV6-1 and TRBJ2-1; possibly TRBD2 for D (6 bases). Trimming cost V 3 bases and J 0 bases, with 12 bases left between them. Looked up from germline, CDR1 is MNHNS and CDR2 is SASEGT. The CDR3 extends over 16 amino acids. CDR3 protein: CASSDLAGSSYNEQFF. Here the CDR3 DNA reads TGTGCCAGCAGTGATCTGGCGGGAAGCTCCTACAATGAGCAGTTCTTC.

The chain employs TRBV4-1 and TRBJ2-3; a weak D match, TRBD1 (5 bases). The CDR3 totals 16 residues. The germline V gene has CDR1 MGHRA and CDR2 YSYEKL. The V end lost 0 bases, the J end lost 5 bases, and 15 bases lay between the germline ends. The CDR3 bases are TGCGCCAGCAGCCAAGATAGCAGGGATCAAGTAGATACGCAGTATTTT. It yields the protein CASSQDSRDQVDTQYF.

CDR3 nucleotides: TGTGCCAGCAGTTTTGGGGGGACGGGGACAGGGGGCGTCGTTAACTATGGCTACACCTTC. It is translated as CASSFGGTGTGGVVNYGYTF. The chain employs TRBV12-3 or TRBV12-4 and TRBJ1-2; 12 bases align to TRBD1. This CDR3 comprises 20 residues. The trim removed 3 bases at V and 1 base at J, leaving 15 bases unmatched.

This clonotype occurred a few times. The J gene is TRBJ2-1, the V gene TRBV5-1; D unresolved. V was shortened by 2 bases and J by 9 bases, with 18 bases between the two germline ends. Germline V gives CDR1 SGHRS, CDR2 YFSETQ. This CDR3 is built from 15 residues. Written as DNA, the CDR3 is TGCGCCAGCAGCTTTCGAGTCCTGAAGCACTTTGAGCAGTTCTTC. It codes for CASSFRVLKHFEQFF.